The rows below give T cell receptor beta chains drawn from one sample of a study of shared clonotypes between healthy human individuals. The method was immunoSEQ multiplex PCR; TCRdb's version includes in-frame clones alone and lacks a portion of them. Here the sample spans some 600,000 clones, roughly 96% being singletons. Sequencing input: naive CD8+ T cells sorted from blood. All receptors derive from a woman younger than 45 in good health. The CDR3 runs from the conserved cysteine through the conserved F or W. The order of the fields is D gene, V gene, J gene, clone size, CDR3 DNA, CDR3 protein. The D gene is left open where the match is weak. Only some rows state a clone size, as once, few, many or a class for expanded clones.

d_call: -; v_call: TRBV19; j_call: TRBJ2-7; clone_size: once; cdr3_nt: TGTGCCAGTAGCGAGGACCAGAACTCCTACGAGCAGTACTTC; cdr3_aa: CASSEDQNSYEQYF
d_call: -; v_call: TRBV9; j_call: TRBJ1-4; clone_size: once; cdr3_nt: TGTGCCAGCAGCGTAGGGGGGACAACTAATGAAAAACTGTTTTTT; cdr3_aa: CASSVGGTTNEKLFF
d_call: TRBD2; v_call: TRBV7-9; j_call: TRBJ2-1; clone_size: -; cdr3_nt: TGTGCCAGTCTCGTCGAAATAGCGGGATTTGAGCAGTTCTTC; cdr3_aa: CASLVEIAGFEQFF
d_call: TRBD2; v_call: TRBV29-1; j_call: TRBJ2-1; clone_size: -; cdr3_nt: TGCAGCTTTGCGGGGGGGTACTACAATGAGCAGTTCTTC; cdr3_aa: CSFAGGYYNEQFF
d_call: -; v_call: TRBV6-1; j_call: TRBJ2-7; clone_size: once; cdr3_nt: TGTGCCAGCAATTCCAGGGTGCGCGAGCAGTACTTC; cdr3_aa: CASNSRVREQYF
d_call: -; v_call: TRBV29-1; j_call: TRBJ2-2; clone_size: -; cdr3_nt: TGCAGCGTTAGGGCCGCTAACACCGGGGAGCTGTTTTTT; cdr3_aa: CSVRAANTGELFF
d_call: TRBD2; v_call: TRBV4-2; j_call: TRBJ2-7; clone_size: -; cdr3_nt: TGTGCCAGCAGCCAAGTGGCTAGCGGGAGTGGTGAGCAGTACTTC; cdr3_aa: CASSQVASGSGEQYF
d_call: -; v_call: TRBV28; j_call: TRBJ2-1; clone_size: -; cdr3_nt: TGTGCCAGCAAGCGCGACCGCTCCTACAATGAGCAGTTCTTC; cdr3_aa: CASKRDRSYNEQFF
d_call: -; v_call: TRBV18; j_call: TRBJ1-1; clone_size: -; cdr3_nt: TGTGCCAGCTCACCTATGGCCAAATCCATGAACACTGAAGCTTTCTTT; cdr3_aa: CASSPMAKSMNTEAFF
d_call: TRBD1; v_call: TRBV29-1; j_call: TRBJ2-7; clone_size: -; cdr3_nt: TGCAGCGGGGTCCTGGGACAGCCAATCGAGCAGTACTTC; cdr3_aa: CSGVLGQPIEQYF
d_call: -; v_call: TRBV7-8; j_call: TRBJ1-5; clone_size: -; cdr3_nt: TGTGCCAGCAGCTTAGAGTCGGGGACGGGCAATCAGCCCCAGCATTTT; cdr3_aa: CASSLESGTGNQPQHF
d_call: -; v_call: TRBV27; j_call: TRBJ2-7; clone_size: -; cdr3_nt: TGTGCCAGCAGTCCCTCCCTGGAGCAGTACTTC; cdr3_aa: CASSPSLEQYF
d_call: -; v_call: TRBV27; j_call: TRBJ2-1; clone_size: -; cdr3_nt: TGTGCCAGCAGTTTGGGGGCCCTCAATGAGCAGTTCTTC; cdr3_aa: CASSLGALNEQFF
d_call: -; v_call: TRBV6-5; j_call: TRBJ1-5; clone_size: -; cdr3_nt: TGTGCCAGCAGCCCTGGACAGCTCAATCAGCCCCAGCATTTT; cdr3_aa: CASSPGQLNQPQHF
d_call: -; v_call: TRBV11-1; j_call: TRBJ2-1; clone_size: once; cdr3_nt: TGTGCCAGCAGCTTATCCACAGGGTCTCCCCTATACAATGAGCAGTTCTTC; cdr3_aa: CASSLSTGSPLYNEQFF
d_call: TRBD1; v_call: TRBV6-1; j_call: TRBJ2-7; clone_size: once; cdr3_nt: TGTGCCAGCAGTGACACAGGGGTCACCTACGAGCAGTACTTC; cdr3_aa: CASSDTGVTYEQYF
d_call: TRBD1; v_call: TRBV6-6; j_call: TRBJ2-3; clone_size: -; cdr3_nt: TGTGCCAGCAGGGGGACAGGGCGTTGGGCAGATACGCAGTATTTT; cdr3_aa: CASRGTGRWADTQYF
d_call: -; v_call: TRBV4-1; j_call: TRBJ2-3; clone_size: -; cdr3_nt: TGCGCCAGCAGCCAAGTTGTCGGAACAGATACGCAGTATTTT; cdr3_aa: CASSQVVGTDTQYF